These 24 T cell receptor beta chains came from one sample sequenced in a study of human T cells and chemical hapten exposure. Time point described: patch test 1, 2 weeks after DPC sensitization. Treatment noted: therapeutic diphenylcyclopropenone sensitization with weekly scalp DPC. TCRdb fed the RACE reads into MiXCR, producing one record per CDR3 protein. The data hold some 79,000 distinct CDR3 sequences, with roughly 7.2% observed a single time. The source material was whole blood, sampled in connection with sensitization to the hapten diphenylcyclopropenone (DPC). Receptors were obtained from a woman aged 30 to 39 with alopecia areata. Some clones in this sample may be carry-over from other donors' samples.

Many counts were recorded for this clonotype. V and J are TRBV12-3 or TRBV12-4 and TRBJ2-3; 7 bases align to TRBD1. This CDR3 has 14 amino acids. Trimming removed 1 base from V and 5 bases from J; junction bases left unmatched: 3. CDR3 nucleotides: TGTGCCAGCAGTTTAGAGGGGGCCCAAGATACGCAGTATTTT. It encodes CASSLEGAQDTQYF.

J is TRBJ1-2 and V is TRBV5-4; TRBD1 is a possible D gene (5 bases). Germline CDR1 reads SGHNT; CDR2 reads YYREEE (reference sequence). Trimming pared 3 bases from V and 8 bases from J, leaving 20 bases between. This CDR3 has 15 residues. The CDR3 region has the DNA TGTGCCAGCAGCTCGAGAAAGACGGACATTATAGGCTACACCTTC. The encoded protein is CASSSRKTDIIGYTF. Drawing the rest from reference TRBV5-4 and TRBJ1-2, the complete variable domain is ETGVTQSPTHLIKTRGQQVTLRCSSQSGHNTVSWYQQALGQGPQFIFQYYREEENGRGNFPPRFSGLQFPNYSSELNVNALELDDSALYLCASSSRKTDIIGYTFGSGTRLTVV.

The CDR3 reads CASSPGGGTGYTF. In nucleotides, the CDR3 is TGTGCCAGCAGTCCTGGCGGGGGAACCGGCTACACCTTC. The chain couples TRBV12-3 or TRBV12-4 to TRBJ1-2, with D maybe TRBD1 (5 bases). Trimming cost V 5 bases and J 8 bases, with 15 bases left between them. There are 13 residues in the CDR3.

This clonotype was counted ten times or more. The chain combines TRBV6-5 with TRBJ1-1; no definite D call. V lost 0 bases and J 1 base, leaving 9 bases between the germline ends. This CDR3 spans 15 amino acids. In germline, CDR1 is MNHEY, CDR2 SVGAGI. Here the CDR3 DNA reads TGTGCCAGCAGTTACTCGAGAATCAGGAACACTGAAGCTTTCTTT. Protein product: CASSYSRIRNTEAFF.

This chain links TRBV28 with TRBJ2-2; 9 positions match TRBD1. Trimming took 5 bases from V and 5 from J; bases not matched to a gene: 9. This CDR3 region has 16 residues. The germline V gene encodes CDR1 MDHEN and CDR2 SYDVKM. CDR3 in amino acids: CASSPSGTGTTGELFF. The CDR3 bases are TGTGCCAGCAGTCCCTCCGGGACAGGGACGACCGGGGAGCTGTTTTTT.

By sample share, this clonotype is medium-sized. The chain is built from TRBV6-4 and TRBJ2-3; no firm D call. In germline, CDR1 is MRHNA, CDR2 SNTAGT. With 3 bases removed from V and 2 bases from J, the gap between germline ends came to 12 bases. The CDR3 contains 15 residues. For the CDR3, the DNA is TGTGCCAGCAGTGATTCCCCCGCGGACACAGATACGCAGTATTTT. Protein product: CASSDSPADTDTQYF.

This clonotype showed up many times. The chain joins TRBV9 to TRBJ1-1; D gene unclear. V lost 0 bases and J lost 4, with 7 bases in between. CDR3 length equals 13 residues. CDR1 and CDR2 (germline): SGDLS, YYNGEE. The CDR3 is CASSVEAGTEAFF. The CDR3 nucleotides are TGTGCCAGCAGCGTAGAGGCCGGCACTGAAGCTTTCTTT. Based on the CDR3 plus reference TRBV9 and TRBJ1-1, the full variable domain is DSGVTQTPKHLITATGQRVTLRCSPRSGDLSVYWYQQSLDQGLQFLIQYYNGEERAKGNILERFSAQQFPDLHSELNLSSLELGDSALYFCASSVEAGTEAFFGQGTRLTVV.

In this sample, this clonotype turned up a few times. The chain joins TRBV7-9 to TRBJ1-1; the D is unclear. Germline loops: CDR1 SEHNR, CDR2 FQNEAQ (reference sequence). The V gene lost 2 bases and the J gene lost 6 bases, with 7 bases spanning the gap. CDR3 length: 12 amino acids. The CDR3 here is CASSLSGPEAFF. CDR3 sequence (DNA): TGTGCCAGCAGCTTATCTGGTCCTGAAGCTTTCTTT.

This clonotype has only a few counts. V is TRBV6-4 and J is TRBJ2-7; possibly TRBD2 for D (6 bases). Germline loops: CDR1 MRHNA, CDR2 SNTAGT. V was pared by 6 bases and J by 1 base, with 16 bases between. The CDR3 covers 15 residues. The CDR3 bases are TGTGCCAGCAGCCCCGAGCCAGGGAGGTCCTACGAGCAGTACTTC. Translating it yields CASSPEPGRSYEQYF.

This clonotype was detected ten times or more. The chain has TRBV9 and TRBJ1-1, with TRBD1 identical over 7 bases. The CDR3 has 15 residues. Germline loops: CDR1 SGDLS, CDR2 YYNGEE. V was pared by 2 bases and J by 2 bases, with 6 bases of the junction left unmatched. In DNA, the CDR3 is TGTGCCAGCAGCGTTCCAGACAGGGCTAACACTGAAGCTTTCTTT. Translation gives CASSVPDRANTEAFF.

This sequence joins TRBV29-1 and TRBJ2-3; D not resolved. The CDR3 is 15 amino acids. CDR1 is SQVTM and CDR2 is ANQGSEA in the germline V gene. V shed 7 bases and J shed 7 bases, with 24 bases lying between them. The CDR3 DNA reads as TGCAGCGCCGATGCCGGGCATTATATAACAAATACGCAGTATTTT. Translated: CSADAGHYITNTQYF.

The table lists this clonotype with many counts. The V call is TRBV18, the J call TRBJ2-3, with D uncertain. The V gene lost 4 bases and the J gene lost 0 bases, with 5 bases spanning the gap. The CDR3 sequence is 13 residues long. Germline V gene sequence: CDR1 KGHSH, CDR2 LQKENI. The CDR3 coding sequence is TGTGCCAGCTCACGTCCTAGCACAGATACGCAGTATTTT. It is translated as CASSRPSTDTQYF.

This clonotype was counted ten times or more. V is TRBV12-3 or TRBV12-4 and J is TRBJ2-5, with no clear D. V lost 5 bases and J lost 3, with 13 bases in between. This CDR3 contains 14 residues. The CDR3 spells CASSPLTPKETQYF. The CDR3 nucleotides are TGTGCCAGCAGTCCACTGACACCAAAAGAGACCCAGTACTTC.

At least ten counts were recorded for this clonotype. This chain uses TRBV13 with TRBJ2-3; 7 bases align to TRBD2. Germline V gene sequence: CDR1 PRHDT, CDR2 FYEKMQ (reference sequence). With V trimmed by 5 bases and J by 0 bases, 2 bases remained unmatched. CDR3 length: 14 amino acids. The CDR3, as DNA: TGTGCCAGCAGCCCTAGCGGTAGCACAGATACGCAGTATTTT. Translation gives CASSPSGSTDTQYF.

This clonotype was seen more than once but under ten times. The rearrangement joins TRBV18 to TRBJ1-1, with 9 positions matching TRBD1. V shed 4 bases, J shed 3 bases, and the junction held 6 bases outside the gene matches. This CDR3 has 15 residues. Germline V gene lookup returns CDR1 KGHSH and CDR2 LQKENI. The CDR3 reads CASSRGTGSYTEAFF. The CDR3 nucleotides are TGTGCCAGCTCACGCGGGACAGGGTCGTACACTGAAGCTTTCTTT.

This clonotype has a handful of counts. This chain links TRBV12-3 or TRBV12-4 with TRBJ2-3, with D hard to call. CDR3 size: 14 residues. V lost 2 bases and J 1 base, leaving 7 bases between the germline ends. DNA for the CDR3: TGTGCCAGCAGTTTATTATGGGGCACAGATACGCAGTATTTT. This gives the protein CASSLLWGTDTQYF.

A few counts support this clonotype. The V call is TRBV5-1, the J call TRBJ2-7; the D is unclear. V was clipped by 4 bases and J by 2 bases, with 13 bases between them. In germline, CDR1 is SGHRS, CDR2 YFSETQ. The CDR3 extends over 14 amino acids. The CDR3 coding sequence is TGCGCCAGCAGCCTGGACCGTCCCGCCTACGAGCAGTACTTC. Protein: CASSLDRPAYEQYF.

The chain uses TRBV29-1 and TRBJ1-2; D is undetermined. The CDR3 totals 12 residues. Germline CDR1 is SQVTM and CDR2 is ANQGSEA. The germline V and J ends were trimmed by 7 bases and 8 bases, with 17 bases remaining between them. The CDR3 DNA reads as TGCAGCGCAGCTGGGGTGGACTCGGGCTACACCTTC. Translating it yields CSAAGVDSGYTF.

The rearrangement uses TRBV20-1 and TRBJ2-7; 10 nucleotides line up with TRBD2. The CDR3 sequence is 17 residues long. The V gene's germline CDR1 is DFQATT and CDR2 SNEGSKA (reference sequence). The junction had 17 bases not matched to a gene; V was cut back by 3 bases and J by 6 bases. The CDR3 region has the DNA TGCAGTGCTAGGGAACCGGGGCTAGCGGGGGTAGTAGGCGAGCAGTACTTC. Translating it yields CSAREPGLAGVVGEQYF.

CDR3 DNA sequence: TGTGCCAGCAGCCCGGACGGGGGTGAAGCTTTCTTT. Its translation is CASSPDGGEAFF. The chain recombines TRBV7-3 with TRBJ1-1; D is perhaps TRBD1 (5 bases). The CDR3 covers 12 residues. V shed 5 bases and J shed 7 bases, with 11 bases lying between them. Germline CDR1 SGHTA, CDR2 FQGTGA.

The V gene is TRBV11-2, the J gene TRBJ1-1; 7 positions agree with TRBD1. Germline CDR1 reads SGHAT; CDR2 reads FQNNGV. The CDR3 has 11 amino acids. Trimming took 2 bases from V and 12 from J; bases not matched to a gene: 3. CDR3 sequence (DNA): TGTGCCAGCAGCTTACAGGGGGTGCCTTTCTTT. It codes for CASSLQGVPFF.

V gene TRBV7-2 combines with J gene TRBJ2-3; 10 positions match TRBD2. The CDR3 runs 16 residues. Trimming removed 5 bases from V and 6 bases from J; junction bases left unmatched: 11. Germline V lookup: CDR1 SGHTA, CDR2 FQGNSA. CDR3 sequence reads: CASSRYSGGGWDTQYF. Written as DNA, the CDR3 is TGTGCCAGCAGCCGGTACAGCGGGGGGGGTTGGGATACGCAGTATTTT.

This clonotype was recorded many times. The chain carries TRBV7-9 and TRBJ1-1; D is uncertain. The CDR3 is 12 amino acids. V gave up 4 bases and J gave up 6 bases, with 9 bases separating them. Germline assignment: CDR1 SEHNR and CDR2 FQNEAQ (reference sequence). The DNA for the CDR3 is TGTGCCAGCAGCTACGGACCGGCTGAAGCTTTCTTT. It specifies CASSYGPAEAFF.

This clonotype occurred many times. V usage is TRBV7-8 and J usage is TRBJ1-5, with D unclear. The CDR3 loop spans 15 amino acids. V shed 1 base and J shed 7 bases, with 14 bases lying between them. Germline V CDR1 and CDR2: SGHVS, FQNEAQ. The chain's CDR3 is CASSLDQFYGQPQHF. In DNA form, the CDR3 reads TGTGCCAGCAGCTTAGACCAATTTTACGGACAGCCCCAGCATTTT.